Sequencing of this TCR beta chain was carried out in a study of blood T cell repertoires in COVID-19. In its sample, this clone was seen once. The CDR3 loop spans 16 amino acids. J was trimmed by 6 bases and V by 6 bases; bases with no gene match: 10. Germline loops: CDR1 ENHRY, CDR2 SYGVKD. Per the study methods: Reference gene primers were amplified, and this amplification served to estimate nucleated cell counts. Profiling relied on immunoSEQ multiplex PCR, and the TCRdb table lists in-frame clones only, not all of them. V and J calls and clone size come straight from that table; D and trimming were deduced from the DNA. Of 40,000 to 60,000 clones in the sample, over 75% were seen once.

The specimen was peripheral blood. V gene TRBV10-3 combines with J gene TRBJ2-1, with 11 bases aligning to TRBD2. The clonotype originates from a human donor in a cohort sampled during active COVID-19. The CDR3 DNA reads as TGTGCCATCAGCCTCATAGCGGGAGGGCCTGTCAATGAGCAGTTCTTC. It translates to CAISLIAGGPVNEQFF.